This T cell receptor (beta chain) was identified in a study of blood T cell repertoires in COVID-19. Study at large: Samples of COVID-19 (acute and convalescent) were obtained from the United States, Italy and Spain. T cells, B-cell-depleted T cells, or PBMCs provided the cDNA or gDNA that served as material.

Germline loops: CDR1 MGHRA, CDR2 YSYEKL. The CDR3 runs 14 residues. V dropped 2 bases and J dropped 4 bases, with 11 bases sitting between them. In the study's own analysis: Cell counts per sample came from amplifying reference gene primers. Generated by immunoSEQ multiplex PCR, the TCRdb table keeps only in-frame clones and is missing some. V, J and clone size are taken as reported in that table, and D and trimming were inferred from the DNA itself. The sample lists roughly 32,000 clones, almost 90% seen once, with 20% to 30% in the top ten. The sequenced sample consisted of peripheral blood. The receptor was derived from a human donor in a cohort sampled during active COVID-19. This chain links TRBV4-1 with TRBJ1-2; TRBD1 is a possible D gene (6 bases). CDR3 residues: CASSQTTGTYGYTF. Written as DNA, the CDR3 is TGCGCCAGCAGCCAAACGACAGGAACCTATGGCTACACCTTC.